This T cell receptor beta chain came from a study of shared clonotypes between healthy human individuals. Study information: Per donor, three plates held CD4 naive cells, three held CD4 memory, two held CD8 naive and one held CD8 memory. Study-level findings and limits: Read depth was anticipated to influence clonotype sharing among donors. Generation probabilities were higher for clonotypes shared across all four sorted-subset donors than for unshared ones.

This clone was found a few times. The antigen is unknown. The CDR3 is 16 residues long. Germline assignment: CDR1 SGHTA and CDR2 FQGNSA. Per sorted-subset replicate PCR, input was around 200 ng DNA, representing roughly 30,000 T cell genomes. Assay: immunoSEQ multiplex PCR; the TCRdb copy retains only in-frame clones and omits some. Here the sample spans more than 2 million clones, roughly 94% being singletons. Sequencing was performed on naive CD4+ T cells sorted from blood. The subset is: CD45RA+ positively selected. The clonotype was recovered from a man in his late teens or twenties in good health. J is TRBJ2-5 and V is TRBV7-2; 11 bases map to TRBD2. The assigned J gene may be wrong: the sequence end matches TRBJ2-7 better. CDR3 sequence: CASSFSLAGGGYEQYF. Here the CDR3 DNA reads TGTGCCAGCAGCTTTAGCCTAGCGGGAGGAGGCTACGAGCAGTACTTC.